The present T cell receptor beta chain was sequenced within a study of blood T cell repertoires in COVID-19. About the study: COVID-19 samples, acute and convalescent, were from the United States, Italy and Spain. T cells, B-cell-depleted T cells, or PBMCs provided the cDNA or gDNA that served as material.

Per the original methods: Reference gene primers were amplified, and this amplification served to estimate nucleated cell counts. The protocol was immunoSEQ multiplex PCR, while the TCRdb copy is restricted to in-frame clones and leaves out a portion. V and J calls and clone size are copied from that table; D and trimming were computed from the DNA. Among 120,000 to 150,000 clones listed, roughly 84% were seen once. Recruited during active infection, patients (from Seattle) were subsequently followed longitudinally. J gave up 8 bases and V 5 bases, and 16 bases lay outside the gene matches. The CDR3 sequence is 17 residues long. The germline V gene encodes CDR1 MNHEY and CDR2 SMNVEV (reference sequence).

This clonotype was sampled from a man aged 25 to 40 with COVID-19, enrolled during active disease. The chain is built from TRBV27 and TRBJ1-4; 8 bases agree with TRBD1. Material: peripheral blood. CDR3 region: CASSTDRDRGTGEKLFF. The DNA for the CDR3 is TGTGCCAGCAGTACGGACCGCGACAGGGGAACCGGGGAAAAACTGTTTTTT.